These 15 T cell receptor beta chains share one sample of origin, sequenced in a study of post-analysis software for immune sequencing data. Sequencing libraries made from TCR beta cDNA carried unique molecular identifiers. One entry per CDR3 protein, called by TCRdb with MiXCR from the PCR reads. Of 800,000 to 950,000 distinct CDR3 sequences listed, approximately 57% are singletons. Study findings and constraints: Five or six TRBV segments, TRBV5-6, TRBV5-1 and TRBV20-1 among them, were found more frequent in patients than controls.

These TCRs are of unknown antigen specificity. The sequenced sample consisted of blood. The receptors were gathered from a girl aged 10 to 17 with multiple sclerosis.

The rearrangement joins TRBV5-1 to TRBJ1-2; D not resolved. Germline CDR1 is SGHRS and CDR2 is YFSETQ. This CDR3 has 16 amino acids. The V and J ends lost 1 base and 1 base respectively, with 14 bases between them. In DNA, the CDR3 is TGCGCCAGCAGCTTGTATAGGCCAGGCGATAACTATGGCTACACCTTC. Protein sequence: CASSLYRPGDNYGYTF.

This clonotype turned up a few times. The genes are TRBV5-1 and TRBJ2-5; TRBD1 might be the D (6 bases). Germline V gene sequence: CDR1 SGHRS, CDR2 YFSETQ. CDR3 length: 15 amino acids. V gave up 5 bases and J gave up 4 bases, with 18 bases separating them. CDR3 amino acids: CASRVAAGEGETQYF. The CDR3 DNA follows: TGCGCCAGCAGAGTCGCGGCAGGGGAAGGAGAGACCCAGTACTTC.

Only a few counts were recorded for this clonotype. V gene TRBV29-1 combines with J gene TRBJ2-1; 7 positions match TRBD1. CDR1 is SQVTM, CDR2 ANQGSEA, per germline. The V and J ends lost 8 bases and 3 bases, in that order; junction bases with no gene match: 13. CDR3 size: 15 residues. The CDR3 loop reads CSSRSGQFIYNEQFF. For the CDR3, the DNA is TGCAGCTCCAGGTCGGGACAGTTCATCTACAATGAGCAGTTCTTC.

V gene TRBV25-1 combines with J gene TRBJ1-2, with unresolved D. The germline CDR1 and CDR2 sequences are MGHDK and SYGVNS. V lost 1 base to trimming and J lost 8 bases, with 11 bases between them. CDR3 length: 13 residues. The CDR3 loop is CASSEFGQVGYTF. The CDR3 DNA follows: TGTGCCAGCAGTGAATTCGGGCAGGTGGGCTACACCTTC.

The genes are TRBV5-1 and TRBJ1-1; D gene ambiguous. The V end was cut by 0 bases, the J end by 6 bases, with 9 bases between. Germline lookup yields CDR1 SGHRS and CDR2 YFSETQ. CDR3 length equals 13 residues. The CDR3 sequence is CASSLGLGSEAFF. CDR3 DNA: TGCGCCAGCAGCTTGGGATTAGGGTCTGAAGCTTTCTTT. Complete variable domain (other parts from reference TRBV5-1 and TRBJ1-1): KAGVTQTPRYLIKTRGQQVTLSCSPISGHRSVSWYQQTPGQGLQFLFEYFSETQRNKGNFPGRFSGRQFSNSRSEMNVSTLELGDSALYLCASSLGLGSEAFFGQGTRLTVV.

This clonotype was detected only a few times. This rearrangement joins TRBV7-9 to TRBJ2-7, with 9 bases matching TRBD1. The V gene's germline CDR1 is SEHNR and CDR2 FQNEAQ (reference sequence). This CDR3 region has 14 residues. The V gene end was trimmed by 8 bases and the J gene end by 5 bases; junction bases not matched to a gene: 10. The CDR3 DNA reads as TGTGCCAGCGCCGGACAGGGGCTGGTTGACGAGCAGTACTTC. Protein sequence: CASAGQGLVDEQYF.

The table lists this clonotype with a few counts. This chain joins TRBV4-2 and TRBJ2-7, with TRBD2 identical over 8 bases. Germline CDR1 and CDR2: LGHNA and YNFKEQ. With V trimmed by 1 base and J by 3 bases, 5 bases remained unmatched. CDR3 length: 15 residues. CDR3 residues: CASSQGGAGVYEQYF. CDR3 DNA: TGTGCCAGCAGCCAAGGAGGAGCGGGAGTCTACGAGCAGTACTTC.

This clonotype was seen only once. This rearrangement joins TRBV12-5 to TRBJ2-1; D unclear. Trimming pared 4 bases from V and 9 bases from J, leaving 13 bases between. CDR3 size: 13 residues. Germline lookup yields CDR1 LGHNT and CDR2 FRNRAP. Here the CDR3 DNA reads TGTGCTAGTGGTTCCGTGGCCCTTTCTGAGCAGTTCTTC. Translated: CASGSVALSEQFF.

This chain joins TRBV28 and TRBJ1-5; D is unclear. V lost 3 bases to trimming and J lost 2 bases, with 8 bases between them. The germline V gene encodes CDR1 MDHEN and CDR2 SYDVKM. The CDR3 has 14 amino acids. Written as DNA, the CDR3 is TGTGCCAGCAGTTTTCTGCGAGGCAATCAGCCCCAGCATTTT. As protein: CASSFLRGNQPQHF.

The V and J genes are TRBV12-3 or TRBV12-4 and TRBJ1-2; weak D call: TRBD1 (5 bases). The V gene lost 6 bases and the J gene lost 5 bases, with 10 bases spanning the gap. The CDR3 consists of 12 residues. The CDR3 region is CASRVGPYGYTF. The CDR3 region has the DNA TGTGCCAGCAGAGTGGGGCCTTATGGCTACACCTTC.

This sequence joins TRBV25-1 and TRBJ2-5; 11 nucleotides match TRBD1. J gave up 4 bases and V 8 bases, and 3 bases lay outside the gene matches. CDR1 is MGHDK and CDR2 is SYGVNS in the germline V gene. The CDR3 consists of 13 residues. The CDR3 nucleotides are TGTGCCAGCGGACAGGGGGCCGTAGAGACCCAGTACTTC. This encodes CASGQGAVETQYF.

The CDR3 sequence: CSAKTSGRGEQYF. The CDR3 DNA is TGCAGTGCTAAGACTAGCGGGAGGGGCGAGCAGTACTTC. The chain uses TRBV20-1 and TRBJ2-7; 14 nucleotides align to TRBD2. CDR1 is DFQATT, CDR2 SNEGSKA, per germline (reference sequence). V lost 4 bases, J lost 6 bases, and 2 bases stayed unmatched. The CDR3 has 13 residues.

The chain recombines TRBV20-1 with TRBJ2-3, with TRBD2 identical over 13 bases. The CDR3 consists of 14 residues. From germline, CDR1 is DFQATT and CDR2 SNEGSKA (reference sequence). In DNA, the CDR3 is TGCAGCGCATCGGGACTAGCGGGACTAGGGACGCAGTATTTT. Translating it yields CSASGLAGLGTQYF.

V usage is TRBV12-3 or TRBV12-4 and J usage is TRBJ1-2, with D perhaps TRBD1 (5 bases). The CDR3 loop spans 15 amino acids. V lost 5 bases to trimming and J lost 5 bases, with 18 bases between them. CDR3 loop: CASSRGPGTLYGYTF. CDR3 DNA: TGTGCCAGCAGTCGGGGTCCCGGGACGCTTTATGGCTACACCTTC.

The chain joins TRBV5-1 to TRBJ2-5; D is possibly TRBD1 (6 bases). There are 14 residues in the CDR3. The germline V gene has CDR1 SGHRS and CDR2 YFSETQ. V was cut by 4 bases and J by 2 bases, with 12 bases left in between. For the CDR3, the DNA is TGCGCCAGCAGCACCGGACAGTTTCAAGAGACCCAGTACTTC. This gives the protein CASSTGQFQETQYF.